Following are 23 T cell receptor beta chains from one sample sequenced in a study of T-cell reconstitution after alpha-beta-depleted transplantation in children. A TCRbeta library incorporating unique molecular identifiers was prepared. TCRdb re-called the PCR reads through MiXCR, storing one row per CDR3 protein. The repertoire consists of roughly 570,000 distinct CDR3 sequences, with approximately 30% occurring once and the leading ten covering just over 35%. This specimen was PBMCs, taken before TCRalphabeta/CD19-depleted stem cell transplant. The receptor set was obtained from a boy under two years old with Wiskott-Aldrich syndrome, due to receive a stem cell transplant.

The V and J genes are TRBV5-1 and TRBJ2-3, with TRBD2 identical over 12 bases. The CDR3 has 18 amino acids. Germline CDR1 SGHRS, CDR2 YFSETQ. Trimming at V came to 1 base and at J to 3 bases, leaving 9 bases not matched to a gene. CDR3 sequence (DNA): TGCGCCAGCAGCTTGCCTACGACTAGCGGGAGAGGTACAGATACGCAGTATTTT. This translates into CASSLPTTSGRGTDTQYF.

The V call is TRBV5-5, the J call TRBJ2-5, with 7 positions matching TRBD1. The CDR3 totals 16 residues. Germline CDR1 is SGHKS and CDR2 is YYEKEE (reference sequence). Trimming removed 5 bases from V and 3 bases from J; junction bases left unmatched: 13. The CDR3 is CASSHHGTALKETQYF. CDR3 DNA sequence: TGTGCCAGCAGTCACCACGGGACAGCTCTTAAAGAGACCCAGTACTTC.

This CDR3 reads CASETDRGGEQYF. CDR3 in DNA: TGTGCCAGCGAAACGGACAGGGGTGGTGAGCAGTACTTC. The chain has TRBV2 and TRBJ2-7; 9 bases fit TRBD1. The CDR3 consists of 13 residues. Germline V CDR1 and CDR2: SNHLY, FYNNEI. Trimming at V came to 8 bases and at J to 7 bases, leaving 9 bases not matched to a gene.

The chain recombines TRBV9 with TRBJ1-3; weak D call: TRBD1 (6 bases). The germline gives CDR1 SGDLS, CDR2 YYNGEE. The germline V and J ends were trimmed by 4 bases and 2 bases, with 13 bases remaining between them. The CDR3 runs to 15 residues. CDR3 DNA sequence: TGTGCCAGCAGCTTTATACAGGGCCCTGGAAACACCATATATTTT. Protein product: CASSFIQGPGNTIYF.

V and J are TRBV12-3 or TRBV12-4 and TRBJ2-5; 11 bases fit TRBD1. Losses at the gene ends were 3 bases for V and 5 bases for J; bases not matched to a gene: 5. The CDR3 is 15 residues long. CDR3 in DNA: TGTGCCAGCAGTTTTGGACAGGGGGCAAGGGAGACCCAGTACTTC. Translating gives CASSFGQGARETQYF.

The sample holds a few counts of this clonotype. The rearrangement links TRBV20-1 to TRBJ1-5; 7 bases fit TRBD1. CDR1 DFQATT and CDR2 SNEGSKA come from the germline V gene (reference sequence). V lost 3 bases to trimming and J lost 7 bases; unmatched junction nucleotides: 3. The CDR3 length is 12 residues. CDR3 bases: TGCAGTGCTAGCGGACAGGCCCAGCCCCAGCATTTT. It is translated as CSASGQAQPQHF.

The chain carries TRBV6-6 and TRBJ2-1; TRBD1 might be the D (7 bases). The CDR3 covers 13 residues. CDR1 is MNHNY and CDR2 is SVGAGI in the germline V gene (reference sequence). Deletions cut 9 bases from V and 1 base from J, with 10 bases between. The CDR3 DNA sequence: TGTGCCAGTCAGGGGGGATCCTACAATGAGCAGTTCTTC. Its protein product is CASQGGSYNEQFF.

This clonotype was counted only a few times. V gene TRBV7-9 combines with J gene TRBJ1-4; D ambiguous. The V and J ends lost 5 bases and 6 bases respectively, with 16 bases between them. Germline CDR1 is SEHNR and CDR2 is FQNEAQ (reference sequence). The CDR3 spans 15 residues. In DNA form, the CDR3 reads TGTGCCAGCAGCGCTATAGCGGGGTTGGATGAAAAACTGTTTTTT. Amino acid sequence: CASSAIAGLDEKLFF. Using reference TRBV7-9 and TRBJ1-4 for the parts outside the CDR3, the full variable domain is DTGVSQNPRHKITKRGQNVTFRCDPISEHNRLYWYRQTLGQGPEFLTYFQNEAQLEKSRLLSDRFSAERPKGSFSTLEIQRTEQGDSAMYLCASSAIAGLDEKLFFGSGTQLSVL.

This clonotype was detected only a few times. The chain is built from TRBV7-8 and TRBJ1-5, with TRBD1 as a possible D gene (5 bases). Per germline, CDR1 SGHVS and CDR2 FQNEAQ. Trimming took 0 bases from V and 1 from J, leaving 13 bases between them. The CDR3 totals 17 residues. The CDR3 loop reads CASSLAPGTYSNQPQHF. The CDR3 region has the DNA TGTGCCAGCAGCTTAGCGCCGGGGACCTACAGCAATCAGCCCCAGCATTTT.

The chain employs TRBV10-3 and TRBJ2-1; D is unresolved. Trimming shortened V by 8 bases and J by 1 base, and 15 bases separated the two germline ends. The CDR3 length is 15 residues. Germline CDR1 and CDR2: ENHRY and SYGVKD. This chain's CDR3 is CAISLREISYNEQFF. The CDR3 DNA is TGTGCCATCTCTTTAAGGGAAATATCCTACAATGAGCAGTTCTTC.

This rearrangement joins TRBV18 to TRBJ1-2; D unclear. The CDR3 is 13 residues long. Per the germline V gene, CDR1 is KGHSH and CDR2 is LQKENI. With 0 bases removed from V and 4 bases from J, the gap between germline ends came to 6 bases. For the CDR3, the DNA is TGTGCCAGCTCACCACCGAGCACCTATGGCTACACCTTC. Translation: CASSPPSTYGYTF.

The rearrangement links TRBV9 to TRBJ1-4; the D gene is possibly TRBD1 (5 bases). Germline V gene sequence: CDR1 SGDLS, CDR2 YYNGEE. The V gene lost 0 bases and the J gene lost 4 bases, with 10 bases spanning the gap. This CDR3 spans 15 amino acids. The CDR3 nucleotides are TGTGCCAGCAGCGTAGCGGACAATTATAATGAAAAACTGTTTTTT. It codes for CASSVADNYNEKLFF.

This clonotype was seen a handful of times. The chain employs TRBV5-1 and TRBJ2-3, with a possible D match to TRBD1 (5 bases). CDR1 and CDR2 (germline): SGHRS, YFSETQ. The V end lost 3 bases, the J end lost 0 bases, and 11 bases lay between the germline ends. The CDR3 has 15 amino acids. The CDR3 loop reads CASSSLTESTDTQYF. CDR3 sequence (DNA): TGCGCCAGCAGCTCCTTGACAGAAAGCACAGATACGCAGTATTTT.

The chain has TRBV5-1 and TRBJ2-3; 10 bases align to TRBD2. J lost 4 bases, V lost 4 bases, and 6 bases had no gene match. The CDR3 has 15 amino acids. The V gene's germline CDR1 is SGHRS and CDR2 YFSETQ. The CDR3 here is CASSVLAGRADTQYF. The CDR3 bases are TGCGCCAGCAGCGTACTAGCGGGAAGGGCAGATACGCAGTATTTT.

A few counts support this clonotype. This chain connects TRBV5-1 to TRBJ2-1; perhaps D is TRBD1 or TRBD2 (6 bases each). V gave up 0 bases and J gave up 6 bases, with 16 bases separating them. The length of the CDR3 is 16 residues. The V gene's germline CDR1 is SGHRS and CDR2 YFSETQ. CDR3 nucleotides: TGCGCCAGCAGCTTGGTGCCGGGAGAGGGGGGCAATGAGCAGTTCTTC. This gives the protein CASSLVPGEGGNEQFF.

On this clonotype: One junction end disagrees with the germline gene, perhaps due to a read error. The chain joins TRBV11-1 to TRBJ2-4; 11 nucleotides match TRBD2. Germline V gene lookup returns CDR1 SGHAT and CDR2 FQDESV (reference sequence). This CDR3 region has 16 residues. The CDR3 DNA is TGTGCCAGCAGCCCAGGGACTAGCGGATCTGGAAACAGTCAGTACTTC. Its translation: CASSPGTSGSGNSQYF.

The chain carries TRBV5-1 and TRBJ2-3; the D gene is possibly TRBD1 (6 bases). Germline V CDR1 and CDR2: SGHRS, YFSETQ. This CDR3 comprises 14 residues. With 2 bases removed from V and 2 bases from J, the gap between germline ends came to 9 bases. CDR3 region: CASSFTGTTDTQYF. As DNA, the CDR3 is TGCGCCAGCAGCTTTACAGGGACCACAGATACGCAGTATTTT.

This clonotype has only a few counts. J is TRBJ2-3 and V is TRBV20-1, with unresolved D. This CDR3 spans 16 amino acids. The ends were cut back, 1 base at V and 5 bases at J, with 19 bases in the middle. Germline loops: CDR1 DFQATT, CDR2 SNEGSKA (reference sequence). Here the CDR3 DNA reads TGCAGTGCTAGAGGGCCTCAATTACTTACGGGAGATACGCAGTATTTT. Translated, it gives CSARGPQLLTGDTQYF.

This rearrangement joins TRBV5-1 to TRBJ2-1; no clear D. From germline, CDR1 is SGHRS and CDR2 YFSETQ. V dropped 4 bases and J dropped 6 bases, with 20 bases sitting between them. The CDR3 consists of 16 residues. The CDR3 region has the DNA TGCGCCAGCAGCCCCCAGTTTGACTTTCCGACCAATGAGCAGTTCTTC. It encodes CASSPQFDFPTNEQFF.

This clonotype has more than one count but fewer than ten. The chain combines TRBV24-1 with TRBJ1-1; TRBD1 matches 8 bases. The CDR3 contains 13 residues. V was pared by 6 bases and J by 4 bases, with 3 bases of the junction left unmatched. CDR1 and CDR2 (germline): KGHDR, SFDVKD. CDR3 amino acids: CATSYRGATEAFF. The CDR3 region has the DNA TGTGCCACCAGTTACAGGGGGGCCACTGAAGCTTTCTTT.

In its sample, this clonotype was seen many times. The rearrangement joins TRBV20-1 to TRBJ2-7; 7 bases agree with TRBD1. Germline V gives CDR1 DFQATT, CDR2 SNEGSKA (reference sequence). The CDR3 contains 15 residues. V shed 1 base, J shed 1 base, and the junction held 7 bases outside the gene matches. The DNA for the CDR3 is TGCAGTGCTAGAGGACGGGACAGACTATCCTACGAGCAGTACTTC. Amino acids: CSARGRDRLSYEQYF.

This sequence joins TRBV5-1 and TRBJ2-2; the D is unclear. The germline CDR1 and CDR2 sequences are SGHRS and YFSETQ. The CDR3 has 14 residues. V lost 0 bases and J 7 bases, leaving 10 bases between the germline ends. This chain's CDR3 is CASSLGHRYGELFF. The CDR3 DNA follows: TGCGCCAGCAGCTTGGGACATCGGTACGGGGAGCTGTTTTTT.

The chain has TRBV11-1 and TRBJ2-1, with D perhaps TRBD1 or TRBD2 (5 bases each). V lost 1 base, J lost 9 bases, and 19 bases lay in between. The CDR3 spans 16 residues. Germline V lookup: CDR1 SGHAT, CDR2 FQDESV (reference sequence). The CDR3 DNA sequence: TGTGCCAGCAGCTTAGGGCTCATGGGGACCAATTCTGAGCAGTTCTTC. Encoded protein: CASSLGLMGTNSEQFF.